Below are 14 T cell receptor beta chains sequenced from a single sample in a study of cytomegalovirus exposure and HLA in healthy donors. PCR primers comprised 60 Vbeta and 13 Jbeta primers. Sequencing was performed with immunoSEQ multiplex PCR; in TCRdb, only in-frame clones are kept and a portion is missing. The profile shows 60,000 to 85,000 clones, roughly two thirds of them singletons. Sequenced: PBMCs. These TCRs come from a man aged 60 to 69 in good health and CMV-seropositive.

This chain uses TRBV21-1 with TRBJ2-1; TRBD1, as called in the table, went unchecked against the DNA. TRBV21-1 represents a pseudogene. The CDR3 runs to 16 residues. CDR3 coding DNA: TGTGCCAGCAGCAAATTCCAGGACAGAACCTACAATGAGCAGTTCTTC. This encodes CASSKFQDRTYNEQFF.

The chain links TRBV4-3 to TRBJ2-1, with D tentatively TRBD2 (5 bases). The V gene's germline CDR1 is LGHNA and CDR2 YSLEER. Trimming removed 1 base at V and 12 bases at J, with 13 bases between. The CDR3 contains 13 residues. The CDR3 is CASSQGGDGLQFF. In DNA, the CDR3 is TGCGCCAGCAGCCAAGGGGGAGACGGCTTGCAGTTCTTC.

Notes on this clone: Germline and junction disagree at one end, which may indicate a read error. CDR3 DNA sequence: TGTTCCAGCAGTCTAGCGGGAGCGGAGACCCAGTACTTC. Translating gives CSSSLAGAETQYF. V and J are TRBV7-9 and TRBJ2-5; 10 positions match TRBD2. This CDR3 region has 13 residues. Germline lookup yields CDR1 SEHNR and CDR2 FQNEAQ (reference sequence).

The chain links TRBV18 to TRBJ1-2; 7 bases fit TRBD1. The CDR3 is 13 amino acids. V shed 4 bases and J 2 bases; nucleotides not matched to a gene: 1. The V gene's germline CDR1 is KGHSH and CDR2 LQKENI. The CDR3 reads CASSRDSNYGYTF. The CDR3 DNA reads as TGTGCCAGCTCACGGGACAGCAACTATGGCTACACCTTC.

Written as DNA, the CDR3 is TGTGCCAGCAGGCCCGGGACAGGGGGATCCTACGAGCAGTACTTC. It yields the protein CASRPGTGGSYEQYF. The chain recombines TRBV6-5 with TRBJ2-7, with TRBD1 identical over 11 bases. The CDR3 loop spans 15 amino acids. The germline gives CDR1 MNHEY, CDR2 SVGAGI. J lost 1 base, V lost 6 bases, and 5 bases had no gene match.

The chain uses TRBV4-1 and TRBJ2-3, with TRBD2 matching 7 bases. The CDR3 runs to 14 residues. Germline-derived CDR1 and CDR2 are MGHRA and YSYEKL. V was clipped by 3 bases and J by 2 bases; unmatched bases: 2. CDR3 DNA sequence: TGCGCCAGCAGCCAGGGGGGGTTCACAGATACGCAGTATTTT. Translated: CASSQGGFTDTQYF.

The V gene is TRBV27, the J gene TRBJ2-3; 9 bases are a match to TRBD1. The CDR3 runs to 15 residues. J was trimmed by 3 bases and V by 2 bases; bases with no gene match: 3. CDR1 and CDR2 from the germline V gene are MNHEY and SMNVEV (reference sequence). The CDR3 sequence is CASSLSGTGTDTQYF. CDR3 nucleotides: TGTGCCAGCAGTTTAAGCGGGACAGGGACAGATACGCAGTATTTT.

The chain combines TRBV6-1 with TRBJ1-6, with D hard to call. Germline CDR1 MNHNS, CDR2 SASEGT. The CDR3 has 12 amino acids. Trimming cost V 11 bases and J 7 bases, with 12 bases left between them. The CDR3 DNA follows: TGTGCCTGCTCCGGTCCCAATTCACCCCTCCACTTT. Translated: CACSGPNSPLHF.

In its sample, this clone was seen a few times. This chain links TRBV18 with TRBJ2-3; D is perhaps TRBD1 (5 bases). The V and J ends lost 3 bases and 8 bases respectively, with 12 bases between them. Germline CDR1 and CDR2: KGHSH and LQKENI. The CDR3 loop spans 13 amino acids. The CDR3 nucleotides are TGTGCCAGCTCACCTTCGACAGCCTCTACGCAGTATTTT. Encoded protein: CASSPSTASTQYF.

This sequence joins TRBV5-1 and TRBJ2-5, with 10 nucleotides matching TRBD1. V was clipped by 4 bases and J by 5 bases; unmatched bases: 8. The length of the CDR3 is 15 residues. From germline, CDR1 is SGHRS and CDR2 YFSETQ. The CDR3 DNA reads TGCGCCAGCAGCATAGGACAGGGGGAAGCGGAGACCCAGTACTTC. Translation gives CASSIGQGEAETQYF.

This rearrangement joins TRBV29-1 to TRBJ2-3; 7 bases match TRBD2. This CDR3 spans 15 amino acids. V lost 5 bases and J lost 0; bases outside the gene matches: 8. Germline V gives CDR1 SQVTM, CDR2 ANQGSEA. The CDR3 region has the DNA TGCAGCGTTCTTCTCGGCGGGAGTAGCACAGATACGCAGTATTTT. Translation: CSVLLGGSSTDTQYF.

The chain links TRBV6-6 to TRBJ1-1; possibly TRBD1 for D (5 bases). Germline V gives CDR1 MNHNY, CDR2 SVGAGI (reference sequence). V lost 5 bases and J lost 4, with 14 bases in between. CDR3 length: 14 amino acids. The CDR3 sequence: CASSRRDSATEAFF. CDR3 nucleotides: TGTGCCAGCAGTCGACGGGACTCAGCCACTGAAGCTTTCTTT.

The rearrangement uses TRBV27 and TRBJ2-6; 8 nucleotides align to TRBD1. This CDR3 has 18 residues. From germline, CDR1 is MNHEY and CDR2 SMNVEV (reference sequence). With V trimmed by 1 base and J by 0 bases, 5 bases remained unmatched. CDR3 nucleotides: TGTGCCAGCAGTTTATGGCAGGGGGCCCTCTCTGGGGCCAACGTCCTGACTTTC. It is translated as CASSLWQGALSGANVLTF.

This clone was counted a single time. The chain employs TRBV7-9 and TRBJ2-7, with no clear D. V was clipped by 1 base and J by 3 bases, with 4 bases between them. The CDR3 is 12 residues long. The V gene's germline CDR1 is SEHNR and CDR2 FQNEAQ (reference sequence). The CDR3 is CASSLDHYEQYF. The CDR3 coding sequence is TGTGCCAGCAGCTTAGATCACTACGAGCAGTACTTC.